This TCR beta chain was found in a study of T cell repertoires in cytomegalovirus infection. The overall study: Matching HLA type, along with CMV infection, was indicated by public TCR beta signatures.

TCRdb re-called the reads with MiXCR, one entry per CDR3 protein. The table records 110,000 to 150,000 distinct CDR3 sequences, about 6.1% of them present only once. This clonotype was seen many times. Its antigen is not known. V lost 4 bases and J 1 base, leaving 13 bases between the germline ends. Germline CDR1 reads LNHNV; CDR2 reads YYDKDF (reference sequence). The CDR3 runs to 15 residues. Study findings and constraints: Cumulative frequency (of public TCR beta family members) identified carriers of CMV plus the relevant HLA. CMV-specific HLA-C-restricted TCR beta clonotypes dominated the ex vivo response.

The specimen sequenced was PBMCs. The V and J genes are TRBV15 and TRBJ1-1; maybe TRBD1 (5 bases). The sequence came from a human donor in good health (CMV status not recorded). Some clones in this sample may be carry-over from other donors' samples. The CDR3 loop is CATSIRQFGNTEAFF. DNA of the CDR3: TGTGCCACCAGCATCCGACAGTTTGGGAACACTGAAGCTTTCTTT.